The 27 T cell receptor beta chains given below trace back to one sample, sequenced in a study of cytomegalovirus exposure and HLA in healthy donors. Assay used: immunoSEQ multiplex PCR; TCRdb lists only in-frame clones, some missing. This table holds 71,000 or so clones, about 94% found once. Input material: PBMCs. These receptors were taken from a man younger than 35 in good health and CMV-seropositive.

The chain links TRBV5-4 to TRBJ1-3; D is perhaps TRBD1 (6 bases). The V end was cut by 4 bases, the J end by 4 bases, with 9 bases between. CDR3 length: 13 residues. The germline V gene has CDR1 SGHNT and CDR2 YYREEE (reference sequence). DNA for the CDR3: TGTGCCAGCAGCCCAGGGGACGGAAACACCATATATTTT. It codes for CASSPGDGNTIYF.

The V gene is TRBV9, the J gene TRBJ2-1, with 9 bases matching TRBD1. The CDR3 runs to 15 residues. With 1 base clipped from V and 8 bases from J, the junction kept 7 bases outside the gene matches. Per germline, CDR1 SGDLS and CDR2 YYNGEE. As DNA, the CDR3 is TGTGCCAGCAGCGTAACAGGGGGCCGTTACGATGAGCAGTTCTTC. Its protein product is CASSVTGGRYDEQFF.

The J gene is TRBJ2-7, the V gene TRBV28, with 11 bases identical to TRBD2. Germline CDR1 is MDHEN and CDR2 is SYDVKM. Germline trimming cut 5 bases from V and 10 bases from J; bases unmatched to any gene: 7. The CDR3 loop spans 13 amino acids. The CDR3 DNA follows: TGTGCCAGCAGTCAACTACTAGCGGGAGACCAGTACTTC. Translation gives CASSQLLAGDQYF. The variable domain in full, with the rest retrieved from reference TRBV28 and TRBJ2-7, is DVKVTQSSRYLVKRTGEKVFLECVQDMDHENMFWYRQDPGLGLRLIYFSYDVKMKEKGDIPEGYSVSREKKERFSLILESASTNQTSMYLCASSQLLAGDQYFGPGTRLTVT.

The gene calls are TRBV5-1 and TRBJ1-5; the D gene is possibly TRBD1 (5 bases). CDR3 length: 14 amino acids. V was trimmed by 3 bases and J by 5 bases, leaving 12 bases between them. CDR1 is SGHRS and CDR2 is YFSETQ in the germline V gene. CDR3 protein: CASSWGGSDQPQHF. The CDR3 coding sequence is TGCGCCAGCAGCTGGGGGGGATCGGATCAGCCCCAGCATTTT.

This clone was picked up one time. The rearrangement links TRBV18 to TRBJ1-1, with D maybe TRBD1 (6 bases). The CDR3 has 13 residues. With 7 bases removed from V and 4 bases from J, the gap between germline ends came to 13 bases. CDR1 KGHSH and CDR2 LQKENI come from the germline V gene. CDR3 DNA: TGTGCCAGCTACGAGGGGGAGGGCACTGAAGCTTTCTTT. Translation gives CASYEGEGTEAFF.

J is TRBJ2-7 and V is TRBV6-1; D remains unclear. The CDR3 runs 12 residues. Per the germline V gene, CDR1 is MNHNS and CDR2 is SASEGT. The V gene lost 3 bases and the J gene lost 1 base, with 4 bases spanning the gap. The CDR3 sequence: CASSDNSYEQYF. The CDR3 DNA sequence: TGTGCCAGCAGTGACAATTCCTACGAGCAGTACTTC.

V gene TRBV11-3 combines with J gene TRBJ2-1, with 7 bases lining up with TRBD2. CDR3 length: 14 amino acids. Germline V gives CDR1 SGHNT, CDR2 YENEEA. J lost 1 base, V lost 5 bases, and 2 bases had no gene match. CDR3 in DNA: TGTGCCAGCAGCCCCGGGGGGTCCTACAATGAGCAGTTCTTC. Translating gives CASSPGGSYNEQFF.

This clone was seen just once. V and J are TRBV30 and TRBJ1-2; 7 bases are shared with TRBD1. This CDR3 comprises 12 residues. Per the germline V gene, CDR1 is GTSNPN and CDR2 is SVGIG (reference sequence). V lost 1 base, J lost 7 bases, and 3 bases stayed unmatched. The CDR3 bases are TGTGCCTGGAGTGATAACAGGGGTGGCTACACCTTC. It is translated as CAWSDNRGGYTF.

The V call is TRBV20-1, the J call TRBJ2-5; no firm D call. This CDR3 has 11 amino acids. The V gene lost 7 bases and the J gene lost 5 bases, with 11 bases spanning the gap. The germline gives CDR1 DFQATT, CDR2 SNEGSKA (reference sequence). This chain's CDR3 is CSVLVRETQYF. In DNA form, the CDR3 reads TGCAGTGTTCTAGTGAGGGAGACCCAGTACTTC.

The chain employs TRBV5-1 and TRBJ1-2; TRBD1 matches 10 bases. The germline gives CDR1 SGHRS, CDR2 YFSETQ. V trimming: 1 base; J trimming: 8 bases; junction bases outside the gene matches: 8. There are 15 residues in the CDR3. CDR3 DNA: TGCGCCAGCAGCTTGCCCCTGGACAGGGGGTACGGCTACACCTTC. Translating gives CASSLPLDRGYGYTF.

The chain is built from TRBV7-9 and TRBJ1-2, with 7 positions matching TRBD1. V was clipped by 0 bases and J by 6 bases; unmatched bases: 4. There are 14 residues in the CDR3. The germline gives CDR1 SEHNR, CDR2 FQNEAQ (reference sequence). The CDR3 sequence: CASSLAGQEDGYTF. CDR3 DNA sequence: TGTGCCAGCAGCTTAGCAGGACAGGAGGATGGCTACACCTTC.

V gene TRBV11-2 combines with J gene TRBJ2-2, with 8 bases identical to TRBD2. V lost 6 bases and J lost 1; bases outside the gene matches: 1. Germline V CDR1 and CDR2: SGHAT, FQNNGV. The CDR3 consists of 14 residues. CDR3 in amino acids: CASSTSGNTGELFF. CDR3 in DNA: TGTGCCAGCAGTACTAGCGGGAACACCGGGGAGCTGTTTTTT.

This clone has a single count. The chain uses TRBV7-2 and TRBJ2-3; 7 nucleotides agree with TRBD2. Germline V gene data show CDR1 as SGHTA and CDR2 as FQGNSA. This CDR3 is built from 15 residues. The V and J ends lost 1 base and 6 bases, in that order; junction bases with no gene match: 7. The CDR3 DNA follows: TGTGCCAGCAGCTTAGGTTCGGGAGGTCACGATACGCAGTATTTT. Translation: CASSLGSGGHDTQYF.

The chain joins TRBV13 to TRBJ1-5; 8 bases agree with TRBD1. The trim removed 4 bases at V and 0 bases at J, leaving 5 bases unmatched. The germline CDR1 and CDR2 sequences are PRHDT and FYEKMQ (reference sequence). The length of the CDR3 is 16 residues. The CDR3 DNA sequence: TGTGCCAGCAGCTCTTCAGGGGGCTATAGCAATCAGCCCCAGCATTTT. This gives the protein CASSSSGGYSNQPQHF.

V and J are TRBV10-3 and TRBJ2-3; D may be TRBD2 (6 bases). This CDR3 spans 17 amino acids. V lost 8 bases and J 4 bases, leaving 25 bases between the germline ends. Germline loops: CDR1 ENHRY, CDR2 SYGVKD. Here the CDR3 reads CAIRPGAGDKGPDTQYF. For the CDR3, the DNA is TGTGCCATCCGACCGGGAGCCGGGGATAAAGGCCCAGATACGCAGTATTTT.

The chain couples TRBV2 to TRBJ2-3; 9 bases align to TRBD1. Losses at the gene ends were 5 bases for V and 4 bases for J; bases not matched to a gene: 7. Germline assignment: CDR1 SNHLY and CDR2 FYNNEI. The CDR3 covers 15 residues. The CDR3 is CASSRDRERPDTQYF. DNA for the CDR3: TGTGCCAGCAGTCGGGACAGGGAGCGACCAGATACGCAGTATTTT.

The CDR3: CASSIQGVVGYGYTF. Here the CDR3 DNA reads TGTGCCAGTAGTATTCAGGGGGTTGTCGGCTATGGCTACACCTTC. The chain recombines TRBV19 with TRBJ1-2, with TRBD1 matching over 7 bases. Trimming took 3 bases from V and 4 from J; bases not matched to a gene: 8. Germline values: CDR1 LNHDA, CDR2 SQIVND (reference sequence). The CDR3 loop spans 15 amino acids.

This clone was detected a few times. This sequence joins TRBV15 and TRBJ1-1; TRBD1 is a possible D gene (5 bases). V was cut by 0 bases and J by 7 bases, with 9 bases left in between. Germline V lookup: CDR1 LNHNV, CDR2 YYDKDF (reference sequence). The CDR3 extends over 13 amino acids. DNA for the CDR3: TGTGCCACCAGCAGAGATAGGGGAAGTGAAGCTTTCTTT. Translation: CATSRDRGSEAFF.

The chain has TRBV11-2 and TRBJ2-5; 13 bases align to TRBD2. Trimming removed 2 bases from V and 4 bases from J; junction bases left unmatched: 7. The germline gives CDR1 SGHAT, CDR2 FQNNGV. There are 17 residues in the CDR3. CDR3 DNA sequence: TGTGCCAGCAGCTTAAGGACTAGCGGGGGATCCGGAGAGACCCAGTACTTC. This codes for CASSLRTSGGSGETQYF. Variable domain in full (rest from reference TRBV11-2 and TRBJ2-5): EAGVAQSPRYKIIEKRQSVAFWCNPISGHATLYWYQQILGQGPKLLIQFQNNGVVDDSQLPKDRFSAERLKGVDSTLKIQPAKLEDSAVYLCASSLRTSGGSGETQYFGPGTRLLVL.

The rearrangement links TRBV7-2 to TRBJ2-7, with TRBD2 matching 7 bases. The CDR3 runs 14 residues. Germline loops: CDR1 SGHTA, CDR2 FQGNSA. V gave up 7 bases and J gave up 5 bases; unmatched junction bases: 11. Here the CDR3 reads CASKARRERHEQYF. In DNA, the CDR3 is TGTGCCAGCAAGGCCAGGCGGGAGAGACACGAGCAGTACTTC.

V and J are TRBV5-1 and TRBJ1-4; a weak D match, TRBD1 (6 bases). V was trimmed by 4 bases and J by 0 bases, leaving 13 bases between them. There are 16 residues in the CDR3. Germline CDR1 is SGHRS and CDR2 is YFSETQ. CDR3 nucleotides: TGCGCCAGCAGCAGGTCTAGGACAGCAACTAATGAAAAACTGTTTTTT. Encoded protein: CASSRSRTATNEKLFF. Drawing the rest from reference TRBV5-1 and TRBJ1-4, the complete variable domain is KAGVTQTPRYLIKTRGQQVTLSCSPISGHRSVSWYQQTPGQGLQFLFEYFSETQRNKGNFPGRFSGRQFSNSRSEMNVSTLELGDSALYLCASSRSRTATNEKLFFGSGTQLSVL.

The chain carries TRBV5-4 and TRBJ2-7, with TRBD2 matching 12 bases. The junction had 14 bases not matched to a gene; V was cut back by 4 bases and J by 3 bases. This CDR3 comprises 18 residues. Germline CDR1 and CDR2: SGHNT and YYREEE (reference sequence). The CDR3 region is CASSPKVRTSGTNYEQYF. The CDR3 nucleotides are TGTGCCAGCAGCCCGAAAGTAAGGACTAGCGGGACCAACTACGAGCAGTACTTC.

The gene calls are TRBV2 and TRBJ2-1; 9 nucleotides line up with TRBD2. The junction had 11 bases not matched to a gene; V was cut back by 1 base and J by 10 bases. The CDR3 spans 16 residues. The V gene's germline CDR1 is SNHLY and CDR2 FYNNEI. DNA for the CDR3: TGTGCCAGCAGTGAAGTCGCTAGCGGGGCTCCTCGGGAGCAGTTCTTC. This sequence encodes CASSEVASGAPREQFF. The variable domain in full, with the rest retrieved from reference TRBV2 and TRBJ2-1, is EPEVTQTPSHQVTQMGQEVILRCVPISNHLYFYWYRQILGQKVEFLVSFYNNEISEKSEIFDDQFSVERPDGSNFTLKIRSTKLEDSAMYFCASSEVASGAPREQFFGPGTRLTVL.

V usage is TRBV29-1 and J usage is TRBJ2-7; no definite D call. There are 11 residues in the CDR3. Trimming took 4 bases from V and 6 from J, leaving 10 bases between them. Germline V gives CDR1 SQVTM, CDR2 ANQGSEA. The CDR3 DNA sequence: TGCAGCGTTGTGGGCTCCCTCGAGCAGTACTTC. Its translation: CSVVGSLEQYF.

In DNA, the CDR3 is TGTGCCAGCAGCTTGGTAGGGGGGGGGCCGGGTGAGACCCAGTACTTC. This codes for CASSLVGGGPGETQYF. This chain uses TRBV5-4 with TRBJ2-5; TRBD2 is a possible D gene (7 bases). The germline V gene has CDR1 SGHNT and CDR2 YYREEE (reference sequence). The V end was cut by 0 bases, the J end by 5 bases, with 17 bases between. This CDR3 has 16 residues.

The V gene is TRBV30, the J gene TRBJ1-1; D perhaps matches TRBD1 (6 bases). The germline CDR1 and CDR2 sequences are GTSNPN and SVGIG (reference sequence). The CDR3 has 17 residues. V shed 0 bases and J shed 1 base, with 18 bases lying between them. The CDR3 coding sequence is TGTGCCTGGAGTGTTTCGGGACAAACTTACCCGAACACTGAAGCTTTCTTT. This codes for CAWSVSGQTYPNTEAFF.

This rearrangement joins TRBV29-1 to TRBJ2-7, with no clear D. V lost 4 bases and J lost 3, with 10 bases in between. Germline lookup yields CDR1 SQVTM and CDR2 ANQGSEA. This CDR3 has 12 residues. CDR3 in amino acids: CSVVVSLYEQYF. CDR3 nucleotide sequence: TGCAGCGTTGTGGTTTCACTCTACGAGCAGTACTTC.